What follows is one T cell receptor beta chain and its context. Its matching antigen is unknown. The data are from a study of CD8 T cells in Susac syndrome. Study-wide points: The study recognized that the number of individuals in its TCR sequencing and HLA analysis was relatively small.

The CDR3 is 13 residues long. Germline CDR1 and CDR2: SGHNT and YYREEE (reference sequence). Trimming stripped 4 bases from V and 4 bases from J, with 9 bases between. Random hexamers were used to reverse transcribe roughly 0.45 to 1 ug of RNA. TCRdb itself ran the immunoSEQ multiplex PCR reads through MiXCR, one entry per CDR3 protein. The sample carries approximately 150,000 distinct CDR3 sequences, 92% recorded once. Sequenced: CD4+ T cells from PBMCs. This sequence originates from a human donor in good health. The chain carries TRBV5-4 and TRBJ2-1; the D is unclear. CDR3 nucleotides: TGTGCCAGCAGCCCTACAGAGTACAATGAGCAGTTCTTC. It specifies CASSPTEYNEQFF.